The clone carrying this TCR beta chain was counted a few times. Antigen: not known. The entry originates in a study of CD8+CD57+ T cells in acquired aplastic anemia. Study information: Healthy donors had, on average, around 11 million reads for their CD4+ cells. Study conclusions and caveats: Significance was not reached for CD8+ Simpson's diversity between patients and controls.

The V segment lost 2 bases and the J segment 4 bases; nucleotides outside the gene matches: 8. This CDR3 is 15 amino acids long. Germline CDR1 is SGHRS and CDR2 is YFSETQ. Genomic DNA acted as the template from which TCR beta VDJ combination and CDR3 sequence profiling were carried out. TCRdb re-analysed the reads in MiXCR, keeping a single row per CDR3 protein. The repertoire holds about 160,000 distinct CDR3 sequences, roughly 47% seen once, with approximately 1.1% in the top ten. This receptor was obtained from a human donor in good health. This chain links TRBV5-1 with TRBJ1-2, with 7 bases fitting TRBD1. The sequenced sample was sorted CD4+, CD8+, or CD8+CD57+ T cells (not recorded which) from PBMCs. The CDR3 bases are TGCGCCAGCAGCTTAGGCAGGGGGTCCATCTATGGCTACACCTTC. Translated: CASSLGRGSIYGYTF.